This record concerns one T cell receptor (beta chain) sequence. Generated by immunoSEQ multiplex PCR, the TCRdb table keeps only in-frame clones and is missing some. The data show roughly 40,000 clones, with about 85% seen just once and roughly 0.9% held by the top ten. The CDR3 consists of 14 residues. V was shortened by 0 bases and J by 9 bases, with 12 bases between the two germline ends. From germline, CDR1 is GTSNPN and CDR2 SVGIG (reference sequence). The source of the sample is a study of T cell changes during pregnancy in multiple sclerosis. This rearrangement joins TRBV30 to TRBJ1-6; possibly TRBD1 for D (6 bases). Material: CD4+ T cells from peripheral blood mononuclear cells, obtained after pregnancy. The receptor's source is a female donor with multiple sclerosis, enrolled in a pregnancy study. Written as DNA, the CDR3 is TGTGCCTGGAGTGTTAAACAGGGCGTTTCACCCCTCCACTTT. Its protein is CAWSVKQGVSPLHF. Together with reference TRBV30 and TRBJ1-6, the CDR3 gives the full variable domain: SQTIHQWPATLVQPVGSPLSLECTVEGTSNPNLYWYRQAAGRGLQLLFYSVGIGQISSEVPQNLSASRPQDRQFILSSKKLLLSDSGFYLCAWSVKQGVSPLHFGNGTRLTVT.